This TCR beta chain was sequenced for a study of OX40 agonist ivuxolimab in advanced cancers. Background on the study: People in dose escalation had one of these cancers: hepatocellular carcinoma, melanoma, renal cell or head and neck cancer.

Assay: immunoSEQ multiplex PCR; the TCRdb copy retains only in-frame clones and omits some. This table holds over 30,000 clones, approximately 80% found once. The sequenced sample was CD4+ or CD8+ T cells sorted from blood, obtained in a trial of the OX40 agonist ivuxolimab. The origin of this receptor is an adult with an advanced solid tumor such as melanoma, head and neck, liver or kidney cancer.

Written as DNA, the CDR3 is TGTGCCAGCAGTCACCTACTCGGATCTCGAACAGGTGAGCAGTTCTTC. Its protein is CASSHLLGSRTGEQFF. The J gene is TRBJ2-1, the V gene TRBV27, with D maybe TRBD1 (5 bases). The CDR3 spans 16 residues. The V and J ends lost 5 bases and 9 bases respectively, with 23 bases between them. Germline V lookup: CDR1 MNHEY, CDR2 SMNVEV (reference sequence).